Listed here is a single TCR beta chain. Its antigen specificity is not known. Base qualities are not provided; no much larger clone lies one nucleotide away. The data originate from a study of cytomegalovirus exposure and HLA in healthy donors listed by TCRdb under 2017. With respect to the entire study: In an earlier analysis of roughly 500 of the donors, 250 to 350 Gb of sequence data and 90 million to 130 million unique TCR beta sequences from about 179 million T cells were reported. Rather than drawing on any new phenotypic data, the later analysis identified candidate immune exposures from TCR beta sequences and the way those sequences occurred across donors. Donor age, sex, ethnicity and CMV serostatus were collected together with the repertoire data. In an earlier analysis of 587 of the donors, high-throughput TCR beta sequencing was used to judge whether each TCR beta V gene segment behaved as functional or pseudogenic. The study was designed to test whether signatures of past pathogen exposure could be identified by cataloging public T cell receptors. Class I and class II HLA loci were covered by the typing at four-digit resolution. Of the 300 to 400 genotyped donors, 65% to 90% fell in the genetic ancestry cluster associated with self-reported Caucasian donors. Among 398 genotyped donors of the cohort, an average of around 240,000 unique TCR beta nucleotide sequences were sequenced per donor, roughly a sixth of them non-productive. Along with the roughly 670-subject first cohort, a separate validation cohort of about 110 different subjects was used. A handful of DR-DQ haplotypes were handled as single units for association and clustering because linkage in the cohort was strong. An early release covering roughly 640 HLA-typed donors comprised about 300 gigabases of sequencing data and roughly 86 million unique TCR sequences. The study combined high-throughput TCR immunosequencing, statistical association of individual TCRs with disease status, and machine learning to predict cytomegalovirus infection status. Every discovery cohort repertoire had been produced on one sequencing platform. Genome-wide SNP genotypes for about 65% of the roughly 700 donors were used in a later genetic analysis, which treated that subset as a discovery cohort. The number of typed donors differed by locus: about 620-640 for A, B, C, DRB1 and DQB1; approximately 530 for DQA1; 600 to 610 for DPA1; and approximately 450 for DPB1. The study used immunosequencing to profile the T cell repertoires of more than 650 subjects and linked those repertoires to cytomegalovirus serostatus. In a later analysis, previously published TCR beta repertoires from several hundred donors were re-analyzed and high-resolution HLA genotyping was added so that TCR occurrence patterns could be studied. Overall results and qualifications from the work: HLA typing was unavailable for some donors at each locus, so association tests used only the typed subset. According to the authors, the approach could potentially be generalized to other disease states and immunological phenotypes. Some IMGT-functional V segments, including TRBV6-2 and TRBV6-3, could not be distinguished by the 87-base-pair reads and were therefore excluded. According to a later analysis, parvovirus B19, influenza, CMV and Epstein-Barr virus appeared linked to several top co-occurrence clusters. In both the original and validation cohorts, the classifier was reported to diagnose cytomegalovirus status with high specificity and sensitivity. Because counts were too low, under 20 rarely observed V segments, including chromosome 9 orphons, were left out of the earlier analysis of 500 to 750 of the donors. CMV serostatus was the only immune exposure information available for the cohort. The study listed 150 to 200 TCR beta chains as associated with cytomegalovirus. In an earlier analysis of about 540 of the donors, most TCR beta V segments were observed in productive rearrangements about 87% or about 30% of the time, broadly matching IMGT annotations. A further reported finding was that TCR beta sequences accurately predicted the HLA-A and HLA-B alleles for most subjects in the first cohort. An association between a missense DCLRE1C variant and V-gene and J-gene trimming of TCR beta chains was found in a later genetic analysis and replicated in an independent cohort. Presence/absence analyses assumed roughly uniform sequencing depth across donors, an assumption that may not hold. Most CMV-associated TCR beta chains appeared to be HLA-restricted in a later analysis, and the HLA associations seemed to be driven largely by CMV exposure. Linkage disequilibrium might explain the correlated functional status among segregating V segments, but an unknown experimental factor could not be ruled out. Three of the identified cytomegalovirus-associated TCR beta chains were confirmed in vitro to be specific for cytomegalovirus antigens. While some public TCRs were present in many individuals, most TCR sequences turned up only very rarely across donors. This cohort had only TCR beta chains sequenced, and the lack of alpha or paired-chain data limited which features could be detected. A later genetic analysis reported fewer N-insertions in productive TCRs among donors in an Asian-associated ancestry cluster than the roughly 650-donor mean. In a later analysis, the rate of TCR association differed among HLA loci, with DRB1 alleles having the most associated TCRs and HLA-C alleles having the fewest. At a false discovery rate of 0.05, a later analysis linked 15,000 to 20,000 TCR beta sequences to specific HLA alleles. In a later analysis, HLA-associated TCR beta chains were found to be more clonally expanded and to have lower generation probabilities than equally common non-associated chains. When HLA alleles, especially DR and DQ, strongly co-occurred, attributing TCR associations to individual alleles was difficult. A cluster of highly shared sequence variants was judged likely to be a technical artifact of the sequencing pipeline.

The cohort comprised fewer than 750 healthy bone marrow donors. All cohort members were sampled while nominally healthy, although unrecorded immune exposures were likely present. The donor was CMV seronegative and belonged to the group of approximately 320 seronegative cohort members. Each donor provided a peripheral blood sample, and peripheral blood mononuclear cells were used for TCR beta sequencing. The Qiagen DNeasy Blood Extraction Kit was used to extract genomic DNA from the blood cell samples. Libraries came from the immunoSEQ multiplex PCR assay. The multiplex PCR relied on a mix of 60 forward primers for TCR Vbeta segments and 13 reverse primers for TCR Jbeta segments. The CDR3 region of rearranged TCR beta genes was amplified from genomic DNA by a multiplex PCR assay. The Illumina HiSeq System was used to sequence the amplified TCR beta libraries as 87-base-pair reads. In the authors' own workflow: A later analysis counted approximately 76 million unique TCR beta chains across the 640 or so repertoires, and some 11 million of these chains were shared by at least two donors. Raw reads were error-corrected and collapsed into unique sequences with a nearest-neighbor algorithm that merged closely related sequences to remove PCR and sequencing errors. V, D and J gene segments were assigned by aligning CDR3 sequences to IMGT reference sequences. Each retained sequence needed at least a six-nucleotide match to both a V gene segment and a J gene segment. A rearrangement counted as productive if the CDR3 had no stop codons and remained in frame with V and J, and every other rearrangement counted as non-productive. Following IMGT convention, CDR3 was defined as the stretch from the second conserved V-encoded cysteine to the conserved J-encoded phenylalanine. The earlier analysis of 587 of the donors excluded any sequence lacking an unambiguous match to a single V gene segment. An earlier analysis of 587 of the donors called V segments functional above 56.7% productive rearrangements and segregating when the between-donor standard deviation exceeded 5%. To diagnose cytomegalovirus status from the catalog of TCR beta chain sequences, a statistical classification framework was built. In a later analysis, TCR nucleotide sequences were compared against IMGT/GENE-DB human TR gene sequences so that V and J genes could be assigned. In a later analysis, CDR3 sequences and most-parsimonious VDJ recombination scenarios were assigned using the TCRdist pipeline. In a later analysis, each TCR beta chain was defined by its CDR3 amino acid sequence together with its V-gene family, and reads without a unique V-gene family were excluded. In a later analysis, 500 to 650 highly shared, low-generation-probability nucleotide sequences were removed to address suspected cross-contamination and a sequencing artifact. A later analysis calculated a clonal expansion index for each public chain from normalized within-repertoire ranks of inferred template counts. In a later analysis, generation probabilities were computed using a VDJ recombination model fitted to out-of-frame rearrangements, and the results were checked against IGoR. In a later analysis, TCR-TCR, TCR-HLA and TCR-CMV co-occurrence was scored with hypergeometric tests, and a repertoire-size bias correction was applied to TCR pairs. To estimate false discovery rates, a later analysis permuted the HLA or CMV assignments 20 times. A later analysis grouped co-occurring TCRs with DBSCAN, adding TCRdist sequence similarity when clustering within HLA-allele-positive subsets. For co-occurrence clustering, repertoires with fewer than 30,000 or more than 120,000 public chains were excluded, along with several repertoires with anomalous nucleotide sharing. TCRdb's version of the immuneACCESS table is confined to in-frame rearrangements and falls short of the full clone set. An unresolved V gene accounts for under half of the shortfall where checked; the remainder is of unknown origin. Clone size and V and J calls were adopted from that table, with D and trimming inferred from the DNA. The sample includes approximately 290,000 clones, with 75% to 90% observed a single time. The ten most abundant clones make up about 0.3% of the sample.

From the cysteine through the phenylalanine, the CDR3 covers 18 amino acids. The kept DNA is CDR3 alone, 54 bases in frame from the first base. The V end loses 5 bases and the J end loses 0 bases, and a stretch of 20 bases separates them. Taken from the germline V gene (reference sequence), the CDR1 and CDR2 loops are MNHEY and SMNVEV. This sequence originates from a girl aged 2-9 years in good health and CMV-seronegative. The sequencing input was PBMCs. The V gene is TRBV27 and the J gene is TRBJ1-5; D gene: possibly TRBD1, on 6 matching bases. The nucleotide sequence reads TGTGCCAGCAGTCCTTTATATACAGGGTTAGGTAGCAATCAGCCCCAGCATTTT. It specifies CASSPLYTGLGSNQPQHF.